Shown below are 29 T cell receptor beta chains from a single sample sequenced in a study of T cell responses to AZD1222 COVID-19 vaccine. Repertoires were generated with immunoSEQ multiplex PCR, while TCRdb's copy carries only in-frame clones and drops some. The table has about 150,000 clones, roughly nine tenths seen once. Source: peripheral blood, taken after recovery from COVID-19. The receptors originated from an adult who had recovered from COVID-19.

The chain uses TRBV25-1 and TRBJ2-7; maybe TRBD1 (6 bases). V lost 3 bases, J lost 3 bases, and 15 bases lay in between. The CDR3 has 15 amino acids. Germline CDR1 reads MGHDK; CDR2 reads SYGVNS. The CDR3 region is CASSEARGQFYEQYF. The DNA for the CDR3 is TGTGCCAGCAGTGAGGCCAGAGGACAGTTCTACGAGCAGTACTTC.

The chain employs TRBV7-9 and TRBJ2-5; D remains ambiguous. V dropped 6 bases and J dropped 0 bases, with 11 bases sitting between them. This CDR3 has 14 amino acids. Germline-derived CDR1 and CDR2 are SEHNR and FQNEAQ (reference sequence). CDR3 amino acids: CASRPGSYQETQYF. CDR3 in DNA: TGTGCCAGCAGACCCGGATCGTACCAAGAGACCCAGTACTTC.

The chain combines TRBV29-1 with TRBJ1-1; no clear D gene. CDR1 and CDR2 (germline): SQVTM, ANQGSEA. The CDR3 runs to 12 residues. Trimming removed 3 bases from V and 4 bases from J, with 9 bases in between. The DNA for the CDR3 is TGCAGCGTTGAGCTGGCAGCCACTGAAGCTTTCTTT. It yields the protein CSVELAATEAFF.

This rearrangement joins TRBV4-1 to TRBJ1-1, with TRBD1 as a possible D gene (5 bases). The CDR3 sequence is 16 residues long. V lost 1 base to trimming and J lost 6 bases, with 18 bases between them. Germline V lookup: CDR1 MGHRA, CDR2 YSYEKL. DNA of the CDR3: TGCGCCAGCAGCCAAGTTAGGCCTGGGCAGGGCGCTGAAGCTTTCTTT. It yields the protein CASSQVRPGQGAEAFF.

Here the CDR3 reads CASSFGGLAGWEQYF. The CDR3, as DNA: TGCGCCAGCAGCTTCGGGGGACTAGCGGGATGGGAGCAGTACTTC. The genes are TRBV5-1 and TRBJ2-7; 13 bases line up with TRBD2. CDR3 size: 15 residues. V trimming: 2 bases; J trimming: 7 bases; junction bases outside the gene matches: 6. Per the germline V gene, CDR1 is SGHRS and CDR2 is YFSETQ.

Points on this clone: This sample includes further DNA sequences coding for the same CDR3. This chain uses TRBV11-2 with TRBJ2-1; the match to TRBD2 covers 7 bases. The ends lost 1 base at V and 7 bases at J; junction bases unmatched: 4. The CDR3 has 14 amino acids. CDR1 SGHAT and CDR2 FQNNGV come from the germline V gene. The CDR3 region is CASSLAGTINEQFF. The CDR3 DNA sequence: TGTGCCAGCAGCTTAGCAGGGACTATAAATGAGCAGTTCTTC.

CDR3 in DNA: TGTGCCATCAGCCGACAGGGCCTCTACGAGCAGTACTTC. Amino acids: CAISRQGLYEQYF. V is TRBV10-3 and J is TRBJ2-7; the match to TRBD1 covers 7 bases. Germline V CDR1 and CDR2: ENHRY, SYGVKD. This CDR3 region has 13 residues. V shed 6 bases, J shed 3 bases, and the junction held 5 bases outside the gene matches.

This chain links TRBV27 with TRBJ2-2; D is unclear. Trimming removed 6 bases at V and 5 bases at J, with 13 bases between. This CDR3 is built from 14 residues. CDR1 MNHEY and CDR2 SMNVEV come from the germline V gene (reference sequence). The CDR3 here is CASSALTRTGELFF. The CDR3 DNA sequence: TGTGCCAGCAGCGCCCTTACGCGGACCGGGGAGCTGTTTTTT.

The chain employs TRBV27 and TRBJ1-6; D gene uncertain. There are 16 residues in the CDR3. Between the trimmed V and J ends, which lost 2 bases and 0 bases, there was a span of 8 bases. Per germline, CDR1 MNHEY and CDR2 SMNVEV (reference sequence). The CDR3: CASSLRQSSYNSPLHF. The CDR3 bases are TGTGCCAGCAGTTTAAGGCAGAGCTCCTATAATTCACCCCTCCACTTT.

This chain connects TRBV19 to TRBJ1-1; the D is unclear. Germline V lookup: CDR1 LNHDA, CDR2 SQIVND (reference sequence). The CDR3 runs 15 residues. V lost 3 bases to trimming and J lost 2 bases, with 13 bases between them. The CDR3 loop reads CASSIGQYGNTEAFF. CDR3 sequence (DNA): TGTGCCAGTAGTATCGGGCAGTACGGAAACACTGAAGCTTTCTTT.

Only one count was recorded for this clone. The rearrangement links TRBV4-2 to TRBJ2-5, with 10 bases matching TRBD2. The germline V gene has CDR1 LGHNA and CDR2 YNFKEQ. V trimming: 0 bases; J trimming: 4 bases; junction bases outside the gene matches: 11. The CDR3 is made up of 18 amino acids. The CDR3 DNA reads as TGTGCCAGCAGCCAAGATCGAGCTAGCGGGAGTTGGGGAGAGACCCAGTACTTC. Encoded protein: CASSQDRASGSWGETQYF.

The chain combines TRBV5-6 with TRBJ2-1; D not resolved. CDR1 and CDR2 from the germline V gene are SGHDT and YYEEEE. V was pared by 2 bases and J by 0 bases, with 6 bases between. The CDR3 covers 14 residues. CDR3 nucleotides: TGTGCCAGCAGCTTAGGAAGCTCCTACAATGAGCAGTTCTTC. Translated: CASSLGSSYNEQFF.

This clone is a singleton in its sample. This sequence joins TRBV5-6 and TRBJ2-7, with 8 positions matching TRBD2. Germline CDR1 reads SGHDT; CDR2 reads YYEEEE. The trim removed 4 bases at V and 11 bases at J, leaving 14 bases unmatched. CDR3 size: 14 residues. Here the CDR3 DNA reads TGTGCCAGCAGCCCTACCTCGACTAGCGTTTACGAGTACTTC. Its translation is CASSPTSTSVYEYF. The full variable domain, in which reference TRBV5-6 and TRBJ2-7 provide the parts outside the CDR3, is DAGVTQSPTHLIKTRGQQVTLRCSPKSGHDTVSWYQQALGQGPQFIFQYYEEEERQRGNFPDRFSGHQFPNYSSELNVNALLLGDSALYLCASSPTSTSVYEYFGPGTRLTVT.

The CDR3 is CASSGDLGETQYF. CDR3 sequence (DNA): TGTGCCAGCAGCGGGGACCTGGGTGAGACCCAGTACTTC. The gene calls are TRBV9 and TRBJ2-5; D possibly uses TRBD1 or TRBD2 (5 bases each). Trimming cost V 3 bases and J 5 bases, with 11 bases left between them. CDR1 SGDLS and CDR2 YYNGEE come from the germline V gene. CDR3 length: 13 residues.

CDR3 DNA sequence: TGTGCCAGCAGCTCGGGACAGGAGCCTGGTAGATATGGCTACACCTTC. It encodes CASSSGQEPGRYGYTF. The rearrangement uses TRBV5-4 and TRBJ1-2; 8 bases are shared with TRBD1. Germline V gene data show CDR1 as SGHNT and CDR2 as YYREEE (reference sequence). The CDR3 contains 16 residues. Germline trimming cut 3 bases from V and 5 bases from J; bases unmatched to any gene: 12.

The chain recombines TRBV28 with TRBJ2-5; no firm D call. CDR3 size: 10 residues. Trimming took off 6 bases at V and 5 bases at J, with 4 bases between the two ends. In germline, CDR1 is MDHEN, CDR2 SYDVKM. CDR3 amino acids: CASSLETQYF. In DNA, the CDR3 is TGTGCCAGCAGCTTGGAGACCCAGTACTTC.

The chain is built from TRBV9 and TRBJ1-5, with no clear D. Trimming pared 7 bases from V and 8 bases from J, leaving 22 bases between. Germline V lookup: CDR1 SGDLS, CDR2 YYNGEE. The CDR3 spans 15 residues. CDR3 DNA: TGTGCCAGCGGACCCTTCTCGGACGTGAGAGAGCCCCAGCATTTT. This encodes CASGPFSDVREPQHF.

The chain uses TRBV28 and TRBJ1-1; no clear D gene. Trimming removed 5 bases from V and 3 bases from J, with 10 bases in between. CDR1 is MDHEN and CDR2 is SYDVKM in the germline V gene. This CDR3 region has 13 residues. The CDR3 spells CASSPPQDTEAFF. DNA of the CDR3: TGTGCCAGCAGTCCACCTCAGGACACTGAAGCTTTCTTT.

This rearrangement joins TRBV18 to TRBJ1-3; a possible D gene is TRBD1 (6 bases). The CDR3 contains 18 residues. The germline V gene encodes CDR1 KGHSH and CDR2 LQKENI. Deletions cut 6 bases from V and 2 bases from J, with 23 bases between. Here the CDR3 reads CASSPTGPGAVAGNTIYF. CDR3 DNA sequence: TGTGCCAGCTCCCCCACTGGACCAGGGGCGGTCGCTGGAAACACCATATATTTT.

This sequence joins TRBV9 and TRBJ2-7; no clear D gene. The CDR3 consists of 14 residues. V was pared by 3 bases and J by 1 base, with 11 bases between. In germline, CDR1 is SGDLS, CDR2 YYNGEE. This chain's CDR3 is CASSADGDSYEQYF. The CDR3 nucleotides are TGTGCCAGCAGCGCAGACGGAGATTCCTACGAGCAGTACTTC.

This rearrangement joins TRBV28 to TRBJ2-5; maybe TRBD2 (5 bases). Germline lookup yields CDR1 MDHEN and CDR2 SYDVKM. CDR3 length equals 13 residues. V lost 8 bases, J lost 1 base, and 11 bases lay in between. The CDR3 reads CASRGSSQETQYF. The DNA of the CDR3 is TGTGCCAGCCGTGGGAGCAGCCAAGAGACCCAGTACTTC.

The chain employs TRBV5-6 and TRBJ2-2, with a possible D match to TRBD1 (6 bases). The V gene's germline CDR1 is SGHDT and CDR2 YYEEEE. V was clipped by 4 bases and J by 5 bases, with 18 bases between them. The CDR3 covers 16 residues. The CDR3 here is CASSPGRGTRTGELFF. Written as DNA, the CDR3 is TGTGCCAGCAGCCCGGGTCGAGGGACACGAACCGGGGAGCTGTTTTTT. Full variable domain (outside the CDR3, taken from reference TRBV5-6 and TRBJ2-2): DAGVTQSPTHLIKTRGQQVTLRCSPKSGHDTVSWYQQALGQGPQFIFQYYEEEERQRGNFPDRFSGHQFPNYSSELNVNALLLGDSALYLCASSPGRGTRTGELFFGEGSRLTVL.

This clone was found a few times. The V call is TRBV3-1 (or the pseudogene TRBV3-2), the J call TRBJ1-4, with no clear D. Germline CDR1 is LGHDT and CDR2 is YNNKEL (reference sequence). The CDR3 is 15 amino acids. Trimming removed 2 bases at V and 4 bases at J, with 11 bases between. In nucleotides, the CDR3 is TGTGCCAGCAGCCAATTGGGAGGGATTAATGAAAAACTGTTTTTT. Translating gives CASSQLGGINEKLFF.

J is TRBJ1-4 and V is TRBV4-1; D unclear. The germline gives CDR1 MGHRA, CDR2 YSYEKL. The germline V and J ends were trimmed by 2 bases and 4 bases, with 5 bases remaining between them. There are 13 residues in the CDR3. The CDR3 DNA reads as TGCGCCAGCAGCCAAAAGCATAATGAAAAACTGTTTTTT. It specifies CASSQKHNEKLFF.

V is TRBV10-1 and J is TRBJ1-1; the D gene is possibly TRBD1 (5 bases). The V and J ends lost 6 bases and 1 base respectively, with 9 bases between them. This CDR3 region has 13 residues. CDR1 WNHNN and CDR2 SYGVQD come from the germline V gene (reference sequence). CDR3 coding DNA: TGCGCCAGCAGACCGGGACCGAACACTGAAGCTTTCTTT. This sequence encodes CASRPGPNTEAFF.

The rearrangement uses TRBV7-2 and TRBJ1-3; weak D call: TRBD1 (6 bases). The germline CDR1 and CDR2 sequences are SGHTA and FQGNSA. Trimming took 1 base from V and 8 from J, leaving 21 bases between them. The CDR3 spans 17 residues. The chain's CDR3 is CASSLVGGFTGGYTIYF. The CDR3 nucleotides read TGTGCCAGCAGCTTAGTCGGGGGCTTCACCGGAGGTTACACCATATATTTT.

The V and J genes are TRBV27 and TRBJ2-5, with TRBD1 as a possible D gene (6 bases). Trimming cost V 4 bases and J 5 bases, with 17 bases left between them. This CDR3 comprises 15 residues. Germline values: CDR1 MNHEY, CDR2 SMNVEV (reference sequence). For the CDR3, the DNA is TGTGCCAGCAGTTCCCCCGGGACAAGGTCTGAGACCCAGTACTTC. Residues: CASSSPGTRSETQYF.

This sequence joins TRBV7-2 and TRBJ2-7, with a tentative D call TRBD2 (7 bases). The CDR3 covers 15 residues. Trimming removed 7 bases at V and 7 bases at J, with 23 bases between. Germline-derived CDR1 and CDR2 are SGHTA and FQGNSA. For the CDR3, the DNA is TGTGCCAGCATCGGGGGAGGGACAAGGCTGAGAGAGCAGTACTTC. As protein: CASIGGGTRLREQYF.

V is TRBV28 and J is TRBJ1-2, with 7 bases lining up with TRBD1. V lost 6 bases, J lost 4 bases, and 14 bases stayed unmatched. The germline V gene has CDR1 MDHEN and CDR2 SYDVKM. The CDR3 has 16 residues. CDR3 coding DNA: TGTGCCAGCAGCAGCACCACACCCGACAGGGTCTATGGCTACACCTTC. As protein: CASSSTTPDRVYGYTF.